The 8 T cell receptor beta chains given below trace back to one sample, sequenced in a study of blood T cell repertoires in COVID-19. The protocol was immunoSEQ multiplex PCR, while the TCRdb copy is restricted to in-frame clones and leaves out a portion. Among around 71,000 clones listed, about 80% were seen once. What was sequenced was peripheral blood. The receptors shown here come from a man aged 65 to 85 with acute or convalescent COVID-19.

This clone was picked up a small number of times. The chain joins TRBV7-9 to TRBJ2-7; possibly TRBD1 for D (5 bases). V lost 5 bases and J 3 bases, leaving 17 bases between the germline ends. This CDR3 comprises 15 residues. Germline CDR1 reads SEHNR; CDR2 reads FQNEAQ (reference sequence). This CDR3 reads CASSPTDSAVYEQYF. The DNA for the CDR3 is TGTGCCAGCAGCCCTACTGACAGCGCGGTCTACGAGCAGTACTTC.

The chain carries TRBV15 and TRBJ2-7; no firm D call. The V end was cut by 0 bases, the J end by 5 bases, with 8 bases between. The CDR3 contains 13 residues. Germline CDR1 is LNHNV and CDR2 is YYDKDF (reference sequence). For the CDR3, the DNA is TGTGCCACCAGCAGAGACCCTACCGACGAGCAGTACTTC. Translating it yields CATSRDPTDEQYF.

This clone was seen once. J is TRBJ2-2 and V is TRBV2, with a weak D call TRBD2 (5 bases). Trimming removed 6 bases from V and 7 bases from J, with 18 bases in between. The CDR3 has 15 residues. The V gene's germline CDR1 is SNHLY and CDR2 FYNNEI. CDR3 amino acids: CASSPVGLEGGELFF. CDR3 sequence (DNA): TGTGCCAGCAGCCCCGTAGGGTTAGAGGGCGGGGAGCTGTTTTTT. The full variable domain, in which reference TRBV2 and TRBJ2-2 provide the parts outside the CDR3, is EPEVTQTPSHQVTQMGQEVILRCVPISNHLYFYWYRQILGQKVEFLVSFYNNEISEKSEIFDDQFSVERPDGSNFTLKIRSTKLEDSAMYFCASSPVGLEGGELFFGEGSRLTVL.

The rearrangement links TRBV23-1 to TRBJ1-2; the D is unclear. TRBV23-1 has ORF status, its function being uncertain. The CDR3 sequence is 12 residues long. The V gene lost 4 bases and the J gene lost 6 bases, with 9 bases spanning the gap. The CDR3 bases are TGCGCCAGCAGTCTCCTCGGTGATGGCTACACCTTC. This gives the protein CASSLLGDGYTF.

This rearrangement joins TRBV4-3 to TRBJ2-7, with TRBD1 identical over 7 bases. Trimming at V came to 4 bases and at J to 1 base, leaving 4 bases not matched to a gene. Per the germline V gene, CDR1 is LGHNA and CDR2 is YSLEER. This CDR3 spans 14 amino acids. CDR3 DNA sequence: TGCGCCAGCAGCCCGGACAGGTCATCCTACGAGCAGTACTTC. Its protein is CASSPDRSSYEQYF.

The table lists this clone with a few counts. The CDR3 DNA reads TGTGCCAGCTCACCCGGGACAGGGGTAAATCAGCCCCAGCATTTT. Amino acids: CASSPGTGVNQPQHF. This rearrangement joins TRBV18 to TRBJ1-5, with 10 bases lining up with TRBD1. CDR3 length equals 15 residues. With 3 bases clipped from V and 4 bases from J, the junction kept 3 bases outside the gene matches. In germline, CDR1 is KGHSH, CDR2 LQKENI. The variable domain in full, with the rest retrieved from reference TRBV18 and TRBJ1-5, is NAGVMQNPRHLVRRRGQEARLRCSPMKGHSHVYWYRQLPEEGLKFMVYLQKENIIDESGMPKERFSAEFPKEGPSILRIQQVVRGDSAAYFCASSPGTGVNQPQHFGDGTRLSIL.

The chain uses TRBV3-1 (or the pseudogene TRBV3-2) and TRBJ1-3; unclear D gene. Germline loops: CDR1 LGHDT, CDR2 YNNKEL (reference sequence). The CDR3 runs 15 residues. V lost 9 bases, J lost 0 bases, and 15 bases lay in between. The DNA of the CDR3 is TGTGCCAGTTCAACCACGGGGAGCTCTGGAAACACCATATATTTT. Protein sequence: CASSTTGSSGNTIYF.

The rearrangement joins TRBV11-2 to TRBJ1-1, with D maybe TRBD1 (5 bases). V was shortened by 1 base and J by 0 bases, with 9 bases between the two germline ends. In germline, CDR1 is SGHAT, CDR2 FQNNGV. The CDR3 is made up of 15 amino acids. CDR3 sequence: CASSLVQGLNTEAFF. CDR3 sequence (DNA): TGTGCCAGCAGCTTAGTTCAGGGATTGAACACTGAAGCTTTCTTT.